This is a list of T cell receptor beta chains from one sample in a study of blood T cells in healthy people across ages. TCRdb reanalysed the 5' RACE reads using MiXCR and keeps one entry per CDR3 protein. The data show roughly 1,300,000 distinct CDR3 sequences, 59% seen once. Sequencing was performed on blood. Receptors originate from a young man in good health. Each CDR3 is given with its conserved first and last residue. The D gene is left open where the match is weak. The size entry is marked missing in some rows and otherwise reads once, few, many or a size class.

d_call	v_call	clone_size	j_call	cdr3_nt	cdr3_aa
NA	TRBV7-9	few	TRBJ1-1	TGTGCCAGCACCTCTAGGGCGAACACTGAAGCTTTCTTT	CASTSRANTEAFF
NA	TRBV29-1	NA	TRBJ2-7	TGCAGCGTTGGGGGGTTCGGGGGAGTCCCCTACGAGCAGTACTTC	CSVGGFGGVPYEQYF
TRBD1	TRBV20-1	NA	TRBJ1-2	TGCAGTGCTAGCATCGGCATAGGGGGCTCTGGCTACACCTTC	CSASIGIGGSGYTF
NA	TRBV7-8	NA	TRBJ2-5	TGTGCCAGCAGCCCAGACTTGATACAAGAGACCCAGTACTTC	CASSPDLIQETQYF
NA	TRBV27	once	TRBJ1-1	TGTGCCAGCAGTGACCCGAGGGGGATCACTGAAGCTTTCTTT	CASSDPRGITEAFF
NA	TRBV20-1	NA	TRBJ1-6	TGCAGTGTTCGCTCGGGGAGTAATTCACCCCTCCACTTT	CSVRSGSNSPLHF
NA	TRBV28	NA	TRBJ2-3	TGTGCCAGCAGTCTTGAGGAGGCAGATACGCAGTATTTT	CASSLEEADTQYF
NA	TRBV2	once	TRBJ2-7	TGTGCCAGCAACGAAGGGGGGTACGAGCAGTACTTC	CASNEGGYEQYF
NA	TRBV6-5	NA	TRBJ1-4	TGTGCCAGCACCCTGACGGCGGGCGATGAAAAACTGTTTTTT	CASTLTAGDEKLFF
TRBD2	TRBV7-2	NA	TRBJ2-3	TGTGCCAGCAGCTTTACTAGCGGGAGGGCCTCTAGCACAGATACGCAGTATTTT	CASSFTSGRASSTDTQYF
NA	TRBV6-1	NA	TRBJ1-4	TGTGCCAGCAGGCTACTTCCGGGACTTCTTGCAACTAATGAAAAACTGTTTTTT	CASRLLPGLLATNEKLFF
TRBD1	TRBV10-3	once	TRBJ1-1	TGTGCCATCAGTGAGTCAACAGGACAGGGGGCTGAAGCTTTCTTT	CAISESTGQGAEAFF